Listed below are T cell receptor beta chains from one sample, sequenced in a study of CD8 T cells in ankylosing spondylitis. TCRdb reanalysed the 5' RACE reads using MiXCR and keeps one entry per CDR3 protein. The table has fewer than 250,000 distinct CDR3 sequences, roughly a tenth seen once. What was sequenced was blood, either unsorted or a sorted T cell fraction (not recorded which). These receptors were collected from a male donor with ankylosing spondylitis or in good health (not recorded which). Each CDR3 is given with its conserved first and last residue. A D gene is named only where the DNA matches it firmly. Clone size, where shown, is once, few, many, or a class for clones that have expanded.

TGTGCCAGCTCATCAGTGGACAGGGTCGGTCAGCCCCAGCATTTT CASSSVDRVGQPQHF TRBJ1-5 TRBV18 TRBD1 -
TGTGCCAGCAGCAAGTGGACGGGTGAAAAACTGTTTTTT CASSKWTGEKLFF TRBJ1-4 TRBV5-6 - many
TGCGCCAGCAGCGCCTCAGAGACCCAGTACTTC CASSASETQYF TRBJ2-5 TRBV5-1 - many
TGCAGGGCATCGCGGGGGCTGAACACCGGGGAGCTGTTTTTT CRASRGLNTGELFF TRBJ2-2 TRBV20-1 - many
TGCAGCGTTCGACAGGGAACTGAAGCTTTCTTT CSVRQGTEAFF TRBJ1-1 TRBV29-1 TRBD1 many
TGCAGTGCTAGAGATAGGCCAGGGGGATCCACTGAAGCTTTCTTT CSARDRPGGSTEAFF TRBJ1-1 TRBV20-1 TRBD1 many
TGTGCCAGCAGCTTGCCCGGGGTCCGCGAGCAGTACTTC CASSLPGVREQYF TRBJ2-7 TRBV5-6 - many
TGCAGTGCTAGAGGACTAGTTTCCAACACAGATACGCAGTATTTT CSARGLVSNTDTQYF TRBJ2-3 TRBV20-1 - many
TGTGCCACCGGCCCGGGACCGCCCCCGTATACGCAGTATTTT CATGPGPPPYTQYF TRBJ2-3 TRBV7-8 - many
TGCGCCAGCAGCTTGGACGGACAGGGATTAGAGACCCAGTACTTC CASSLDGQGLETQYF TRBJ2-5 TRBV5-1 TRBD1 few
TGTGCCAGCAGCCAACCCCTCGGCGGAGCAACTAATGAAAAACTGTTTTTT CASSQPLGGATNEKLFF TRBJ1-4 TRBV4-2 - many
TGCGCCAGCAGCTTCGGCACGGGGCTCGAGCAGTACTTC CASSFGTGLEQYF TRBJ2-7 TRBV5-1 - many
TGTGCCAGCAGCTTTGGGCTCGAGGCCTCCTATGGCTACACCTTC CASSFGLEASYGYTF TRBJ1-2 TRBV7-9 - many
TGTGCCAGCAGCTTCAGTGAGAATTCACCCCTCCACTTT CASSFSENSPLHF TRBJ1-6 TRBV7-2 - few
TGCGCCAGCAGCTCTGGAGGGCTAGCGGGGGGCTTTACTAGCACAGATACGCAGTATTTT CASSSGGLAGGFTSTDTQYF TRBJ2-3 TRBV5-1 TRBD2 many
TGCGCCAGCAGCATCGTCGGGGGGGAAGAGACCCAGTACTTC CASSIVGGEETQYF TRBJ2-5 TRBV5-1 TRBD2 few
TGTGCCACCAGTGATTTGGAGCCAAACAATGAGCAGTTCTTC CATSDLEPNNEQFF TRBJ2-1 TRBV24-1 - few
TGTGCCAGCAGCTTAGTTCCCGGGGGGGCCGACACCGGGGAGCTGTTTTTT CASSLVPGGADTGELFF TRBJ2-2 TRBV7-6 TRBD2 -
TGTGCCAGCAGCTTAGGACGGTCTACTGGAAACACCATATATTTT CASSLGRSTGNTIYF TRBJ1-3 TRBV7-2 - many
TGTGCCAGCAGCACAATTCCCTCAGACAGGGGGCTAGGTTACAATGAGCAGTTCTTC CASSTIPSDRGLGYNEQFF TRBJ2-1 TRBV21-1 - few
TGTGCCAGCAGCACAAATGGACGGAAAGCTAACTATGGCTACACCTTC CASSTNGRKANYGYTF TRBJ1-2 TRBV5-6 - -
TGTGCCAGCAGCCAAGATGTGGTAGCGGGGGTTAATGAGCAGTTCTTC CASSQDVVAGVNEQFF TRBJ2-1 TRBV3-1 TRBD2 -
TGTGCCAGCAGCTTGGGGACAGGGGCCTACGAGCAGTACTTC CASSLGTGAYEQYF TRBJ2-7 TRBV7-9 TRBD1 -
TGCGCCAGCAGCTTTGGGACAGGGGGGCGATACGAGCAGTACTTC CASSFGTGGRYEQYF TRBJ2-7 TRBV5-1 TRBD1 many
TGTGCCAGCAGCTCACTAGCGGGGGTAATCCATGAGCAGTTCTTC CASSSLAGVIHEQFF TRBJ2-1 TRBV7-8 TRBD2 -
TGCGCCAGCAGCTTCGGGGGGAACAATGAGCAGTTCTTC CASSFGGNNEQFF TRBJ2-1 TRBV5-1 TRBD2 many
TGCAGTGCTGGGCCGACTTACACAGATACGCAGTATTTT CSAGPTYTDTQYF TRBJ2-3 TRBV20-1 - few
TGTGCCAGCTTAGGGTCAGGACAGGGGGCTTCGTCCGAGCAGTACTTC CASLGSGQGASSEQYF TRBJ2-7 TRBV6-1 TRBD1 many